This T cell receptor (beta chain) was captured in a study of T cells in Graves' hyperthyroidism and ophthalmopathy. Whole-study findings and limits: The model's output predicted ophthalmopathy at a median of roughly 6 months prior to onset.

It was RNA transcripts that yielded the amplified TCR beta CDR3 regions. A first-round RT-PCR of the TCR CDR3 used the HTBI primer set. One entry per CDR3 protein, called by TCRdb with MiXCR from the multiplex PCR reads. The profile shows roughly 380,000 distinct CDR3 sequences, 15% to 20% of them singletons. Germline V lookup: CDR1 PRHDT, CDR2 FYEKMQ (reference sequence). The CDR3 consists of 12 residues. This clonotype came up many times. The target antigen is unknown. Diagnoses were made from clinical symptoms, serum measures (thyroxine and TRAb), thyroid ultrasound and orbital computed tomography. Sequenced: blood. The clonotype originates from a woman aged 40-49 years with Graves' ophthalmopathy. The V call is TRBV13, the J call TRBJ2-2; D ambiguous. The CDR3 here is CCSGADTGELFF. In DNA, the CDR3 is TGTTGCTCTGGTGCGGACACCGGGGAGCTGTTTTTT.